These 17 T cell receptor beta chains were all obtained from the same sample, sequenced in a study of regulatory T cells in long-lasting Graves disease. The time point: persistent/refractory GD, antithyroid drugs over 5 years with positive TRAb. Following extraction of RNA from PBMCs, that RNA was used to make the TCR library. Building of the TCR beta libraries involved iRepertoire HTBI primers and Arm-PCR of CDR3 regions. Each CDR3 protein gets one entry after TCRdb re-called the multiplex PCR reads with MiXCR. The sample holds some 420,000 distinct CDR3 sequences, approximately 23% seen once. Material: peripheral blood mononuclear cells (PBMCs), obtained when the disease was refractory, from a patient treated with antithyroid drugs. The source is a female donor with Graves disease.

Regarding this clonotype: A much larger clone is a single base away; this may be a read error. Written as DNA, the CDR3 is TGTGCCGCCAGTGAGGGTGACAAGGCAGCCCAGCATTTT. This translates into CAASEGDKAAQHF. The chain links TRBV24-1 to TRBJ1-5, with no clear D. The CDR3 consists of 13 residues. Germline V gives CDR1 KGHDR, CDR2 SFDVKD.

This clonotype was found a few times. The chain is built from TRBV28 and TRBJ1-2; a weak D match, TRBD1 (6 bases). Trimming took off 8 bases at V and 7 bases at J, with 20 bases between the two ends. CDR3 size: 14 residues. The germline gives CDR1 MDHEN, CDR2 SYDVKM. The CDR3 region has the DNA TGTGCCAGCCGCCGGGTGGGGGCTATGTTTGGCTACACCTTC. Its translation is CASRRVGAMFGYTF.

This clonotype was seen ten or more times. The chain joins TRBV15 to TRBJ1-2, with D possibly TRBD1 on 6 matching bases. V was cut by 4 bases and J by 8 bases, with 14 bases left in between. CDR1 LNHNV and CDR2 YYDKDF come from the germline V gene (reference sequence). This CDR3 spans 13 amino acids. CDR3 sequence: CATSIEGGVGYTF. The CDR3 coding sequence is TGTGCCACCAGCATAGAAGGGGGGGTCGGCTACACCTTC.

This sequence joins TRBV19 and TRBJ1-1, with a weak D call TRBD1 (5 bases). CDR1 is LNHDA, CDR2 SQIVND, per germline (reference sequence). V was clipped by 9 bases and J by 5 bases, with 13 bases between them. The CDR3 is 12 amino acids. CDR3 in DNA: TGTGCCAGCAGCCAGGGTTGGACTGAAGCTTTCTTT. This translates into CASSQGWTEAFF.

This clonotype was detected a few times. The junction departs from germline at one end; a sequencing error may be responsible. The chain uses TRBV6-1 and TRBJ2-6; tentatively, D is TRBD1 (5 bases). CDR1 and CDR2 (germline): MNHNS, SASEGT. This CDR3 comprises 16 residues. In nucleotides, the CDR3 is TGTGCCAGCGGCGACGGGCTCTACTCTGGGGCCGACGTCCTGACTTTC. This translates into CASGDGLYSGADVLTF.

On this clonotype itself: The germline gene is not matched at one end of the junction; a read error may be the cause. The J gene is TRBJ1-4, the V gene TRBV7-2; tentative D call: TRBD1 (6 bases). CDR3 size: 15 residues. The germline V gene encodes CDR1 SGHTA and CDR2 FQGNSA. CDR3 loop: CVSSSQTGANGKLFF. The CDR3 DNA is TGTGTCAGCAGCTCACAGACAGGAGCTAATGGAAAACTGTTTTTT.

In nucleotides, the CDR3 is TGCAGTGCTGGTAACAAAAACACTGAAGCTTTCTTT. The encoded protein is CSAGNKNTEAFF. The V and J genes are TRBV20-1 and TRBJ1-1; D is uncertain. The V gene lost 5 bases and the J gene lost 2 bases, with 9 bases spanning the gap. In germline, CDR1 is DFQATT, CDR2 SNEGSKA (reference sequence). The CDR3 has 12 residues.

The CDR3: CASSSLGDGRSSEQFF. The CDR3 nucleotides read TGCGCCAGCAGCTCCCTGGGGGACGGGAGAAGTAGTGAGCAGTTCTTC. The chain uses TRBV5-1 and TRBJ2-1; weak D call: TRBD2 (6 bases). The CDR3 loop spans 16 amino acids. Germline V lookup: CDR1 SGHRS, CDR2 YFSETQ. V lost 3 bases and J lost 9, with 22 bases in between.

Many counts were recorded for this clonotype. The V gene is TRBV29-1, the J gene TRBJ1-4; D is ambiguous. V was trimmed by 7 bases and J by 7 bases, leaving 16 bases between them. This CDR3 has 13 amino acids. Germline V gene sequence: CDR1 SQVTM, CDR2 ANQGSEA. The CDR3 region has the DNA TGCAGCGCTGATGAGGGTGTAGGTGAAAAACTGTTTTTT. Translation: CSADEGVGEKLFF.

This clonotype was detected a few times. The chain carries TRBV18 and TRBJ1-1; D might be TRBD1 (5 bases). The CDR3 is 11 amino acids. Germline V gives CDR1 KGHSH, CDR2 LQKENI. The ends were cut back, 2 bases at V and 11 bases at J, with 9 bases in the middle. The CDR3 bases are TGTGCCAGCTCACCAGCAGGGATGGCTTTCTTT. Translating it yields CASSPAGMAFF.

This chain connects TRBV5-8 to TRBJ2-7, with TRBD1 matching over 7 bases. The CDR3 has 15 amino acids. V dropped 4 bases and J dropped 0; count of bases not matched to a gene: 7. CDR1 and CDR2 (germline): SGHTS, YDEGEE. CDR3: CASSNYRGTSYEQYF. CDR3 nucleotides: TGTGCCAGCAGCAATTACAGGGGAACCTCCTACGAGCAGTACTTC.

This clonotype was seen repeatedly, ten times or more. The chain is built from TRBV20-1 and TRBJ1-2; the D is unclear. The V gene lost 3 bases and the J gene lost 6 bases, with 11 bases spanning the gap. CDR1 and CDR2 (germline): DFQATT, SNEGSKA (reference sequence). The CDR3 is 12 residues long. CDR3 in DNA: TGCAGTGCTAGTTTTGGCAGCAATGGCTACACCTTC. This gives the protein CSASFGSNGYTF.

This clonotype was counted many times. The chain employs TRBV28 and TRBJ2-7, with a weak D call TRBD1 (5 bases). The V gene's germline CDR1 is MDHEN and CDR2 SYDVKM. V lost 5 bases and J 2 bases, leaving 10 bases between the germline ends. This CDR3 is built from 13 residues. CDR3: CASSRQGPYEQYF. The CDR3 nucleotides read TGTGCCAGCAGTCGGCAGGGTCCCTACGAGCAGTACTTC.

This clonotype showed up many times. V gene TRBV28 combines with J gene TRBJ1-5; 9 bases align to TRBD1. With V trimmed by 5 bases and J by 3 bases, 11 bases remained unmatched. The germline gives CDR1 MDHEN, CDR2 SYDVKM. CDR3 length: 17 residues. The CDR3 sequence is CASSPNGGQGDNQPQHF. CDR3 DNA sequence: TGTGCCAGCAGTCCTAACGGGGGACAGGGAGACAATCAGCCCCAGCATTTT.

This chain uses TRBV6-1 with TRBJ2-5, with D possibly being TRBD1 (5 bases). V was trimmed by 11 bases and J by 0 bases, leaving 13 bases between them. This CDR3 region has 13 residues. Germline V gene sequence: CDR1 MNHNS, CDR2 SASEGT. CDR3 DNA sequence: TGTGCCGTTCTAGACAGCCACCAAGAGACCCAGTACTTC. Amino acids: CAVLDSHQETQYF.

The V call is TRBV24-1, the J call TRBJ2-5; D remains ambiguous. This CDR3 spans 16 amino acids. Germline lookup yields CDR1 KGHDR and CDR2 SFDVKD. Trimming left V 3 bases short and J 3 bases short, with 16 bases between. The CDR3 DNA reads as TGTGCCACCAGTGATACGAATCGAGGCGGAGAAGAGACCCAGTACTTC. Protein: CATSDTNRGGEETQYF.

This clonotype was counted at least ten times. The chain is built from TRBV20-1 and TRBJ1-5, with 8 bases lining up with TRBD1. Germline CDR1 and CDR2: DFQATT and SNEGSKA (reference sequence). The CDR3 has 14 amino acids. V shed 5 bases, J shed 0 bases, and the junction held 3 bases outside the gene matches. The CDR3 here is CSAVDRASNQPQHF. CDR3 coding DNA: TGCAGTGCTGTGGACAGGGCTAGCAATCAGCCCCAGCATTTT.